This TCR beta chain emerged from a study of T cells in narcolepsy. Turning to the study itself: Donors had narcolepsy type 1 or type 2, or were healthy controls. Study-wide points: No autoreactive T cell clone sequences appeared in some memory CD4+ repertoires. Blood of same and different patients, but not healthy controls, reportedly held recurring autoreactive clonotypes. Comparing one patient's CSF and blood CD4+ clonotypes highlighted HCRT- and TRIB2-specific autoreactive clonotypes.

Clones were sequenced by immunoSEQ multiplex PCR, and TCRdb holds only the in-frame ones, with some missing. This table holds 23,000 or so clones, around four fifths found once. As for this clone: No antigen is known for it.

The CDR3 contains 14 residues. With V trimmed by 5 bases and J by 7 bases, 4 bases remained unmatched. Germline V gene sequence: CDR1 WNHNN, CDR2 SYGVQD (reference sequence). The rearrangement joins TRBV10-1 to TRBJ2-2, with 10 bases identical to TRBD1. The material sequenced was CD45RA- memory CD4+ T cells from PBMCs. This TCR was recovered from a human donor with narcolepsy. The CDR3 DNA sequence: TGCGCCAGCAGTCCCGGGACAGGGGTCGGGGAGCTGTTTTTT. Translated, it gives CASSPGTGVGELFF.